This TCR beta chain was recorded in a study of T cell repertoires in cytomegalovirus infection (dated by TCRdb to the late 2010s). With regard to the full study: The peptide stimulations were aimed at well-studied HLA-B-restricted epitopes as well as recently identified HLA-C-restricted CMV epitopes, whose presentation resists viral immunomodulation. Donor HLA type was relevant to the analysis, as public TCR beta signatures indicated carriage of CMV infection together with the matching HLA type. Here is what the overall study found, with its caveats: The ex vivo response was dominated by HLA-C-restricted CMV-specific TCR beta clonotypes, and the single most frequent clonotype in two of eight donors was supplied by these HLA-C-restricted clonotypes. Carriers of CMV infection plus the relevant HLA type were discriminated by the cumulative frequency of public TCR beta family members in the study cohort and in an independent roughly 380-donor cohort.

The treatment or condition label on this specimen signifies: in vitro stimulation with specific CMV peptide epitopes to enrich CMV-specific T cells. The sequencer was an Illumina HiSeq 1500. Using fastp trimming at Q25 and MiXCR clonotype assembly, TCRdb reanalyzed the public sequencing data and kept in-frame beta chains. Duplicate CDR3 protein sequences are folded into a single record with the most common DNA and genes. Across this sample there are 900,000 to 950,000 distinct CDR3 sequences, with under 40% seen only once. About an eighth of the sample belongs to the ten largest clones. Clipping removes 7 bases from V and 2 bases from J, with 7 as the unmatched junction base count. The CDR3 runs 14 residues from the cysteine to the phenylalanine. The DNA shown is the 42-base CDR3, in frame from base 1. In the case of this clonotype: Its antigen is currently not known. No base quality values were provided; no much bigger clone lies one nucleotide off.

Material: cultured CD8+ T cells from PBMCs, obtained from culture after CMV antigen stimulation. Recombination joined TRBV12-3 or TRBV12-4 with TRBJ2-5; 7 junctional bases match TRBD2. The sequence derives from a human donor in good health (CMV status not recorded). Some clones in this sample may be carry-over from other donors' samples. DNA sequence: TGTGCCAGCATGGGACCAGCGGGGCAAGAGACCCAGTACTTC. Translated, this gives CASMGPAGQETQYF.